The subject of this entry is one TCR beta chain. Patients of the Seattle cohort, enrolled during active infection, were followed longitudinally. This specimen comes from a study of blood T cell repertoires in COVID-19. Across the whole study: T cells, B-cell-depleted T cells, or PBMCs provided the cDNA or gDNA that served as material.

This CDR3 contains 14 residues. Losses at the gene ends were 5 bases for V and 2 bases for J; bases not matched to a gene: 2. The germline CDR1 and CDR2 sequences are KGHSH and LQKENI. Original data processing: Counts of nucleated cells, estimated from reference gene primer amplification, were obtained. Produced via immunoSEQ multiplex PCR; TCRdb's table is partial and in-frame only. D and trimming come from the DNA, and the V and J calls and clone size come from that table. Of 440,000 or so clones in the sample, about 91% are singletons; the top ten hold around 1.5%. Input material: peripheral blood. The chain couples TRBV18 to TRBJ1-4, with TRBD1 matching 7 bases. This sequence was found in a woman aged 40 to 50 with COVID-19, enrolled during active disease. The CDR3 protein is CASSKDRTNEKLFF. CDR3 nucleotide sequence: TGTGCCAGCTCAAAGGACAGGACTAATGAAAAACTGTTTTTT.